This TCR beta chain originates from a study of CXCR3-negative and CXCR3-positive naive CD8 T cells (dated by TCRdb to about 2019). Looking at the study overall: In total, roughly 140 million TRB reads were obtained, which works out to roughly 1.5 +/- 0.3 million reads per library. Data from about 10 donors, pooled across two independent experiments, went into the diversity and physicochemical repertoire analyses. Naive subsets from about five donors and memory cells from 3 donors were included in the TRBV-TRBJ cluster analysis. Points the paper makes about the study in general: Repertoire diversity was comparably high in both naive subsets but much lower in memory CD8+ T cells. Because CXCR3 expression was partially decreased after cryopreservation, freshly isolated PBMCs were used for most assays. Similar TRBV-TRBJ usage was shown by naive CXCR3-negative and CXCR3-positive cells from the same donor, whereas distinct patterns were shown by memory cells. Because surface CD5, which is linked to self-reactivity in mice, was comparable between the naive subsets, TCR interaction strength was also inferred from the physicochemical properties of TRB CDR3s. Compared with CXCR3-negative naive cells, CXCR3-positive naive cells had TRB CDR3s with higher hydrophobicity (lower Kidera factor 4), lower energy, and higher strength and volume indices.

Each CD8+ T cell subset was flow-sorted in triplicate, with roughly 300,000 cells per subset placed directly into RLT lysis buffer. To keep memory contaminants out, a stringent definition of naive CD8+ T cells was applied: CD45RO-CCR7+CD27+CD95-. Peripheral blood mononuclear cells were isolated from buffy coats using standard density gradient centrifugation. Naive CXCR3-negative and CXCR3-positive CD8+ T cells were flow-sorted using a FACSAria III. An RNeasy Mini Kit was used to extract total RNA from the sorted cells. As regards this clonotype: This clone's antigen is unknown.

The germline V gene supplies CDR1 SGHTA and CDR2 FQGNSA. The CDR3 starts with the cysteine, ends with the phenylalanine, and has 13 residues. A DNA sequence was not provided. TCRdb lists the instrument as NextSeq 550. The Human TCR Profiling Kit (MiLaboratory) was used to prepare UMI-labeled 5' RACE TRB cDNA libraries. cDNA synthesis used the entire amount of extracted RNA, and PCR amplification then used the entire amount of cDNA produced. Libraries were prepared in parallel with an identical number of PCR cycles. The authors processed their data as follows. With a minimum of two reads required per UMI, MIGEC and MiXCR pulled out about 50,000 +/- 10,000 unique UMI-labeled TRB cDNA molecules from each library. On average, each library contained approximately 40,000 +/- 10,000 functional in-frame TRB CDR3 nucleotide clonotypes without stop codons. After each sample was downsampled to 5000 UMI-labeled TRB molecules, VDJtools was used to calculate diversity metrics such as normalized Shannon-Wiener and Chao1. Clonotype-size-weighted physicochemical properties of the central five CDR3 residues (interaction energy, strength, volume and Kidera factor 4) were computed in VDJtools. The reads went through TCRdb reprocessing, and each CDR3 protein sequence gets one entry with no DNA. Here the V and J calls rest on TCRdb's processing, not on the authors' analysis. This sample's table carries around 120,000 distinct CDR3 sequences. The ten largest clones add up to 0.59% of the sample.

This clonotype originated in a human donor in good health. Some clones in this sample may be carry-over from other donors' samples. What was sequenced was naive CXCR3+ CD8+ T cells from blood. The cell subset or site label here, explained by the study, means: CD45RO-CCR7+CD27+CD95- naive CD8+ T cells expressing CXCR3 (TNR3+). This receptor chain uses TRBV7-2 and TRBJ2-5; TCRdb selects TRBD1, and the lack of DNA leaves this call unchecked. The CDR3 reads as follows: CASSSYGGETQYF.